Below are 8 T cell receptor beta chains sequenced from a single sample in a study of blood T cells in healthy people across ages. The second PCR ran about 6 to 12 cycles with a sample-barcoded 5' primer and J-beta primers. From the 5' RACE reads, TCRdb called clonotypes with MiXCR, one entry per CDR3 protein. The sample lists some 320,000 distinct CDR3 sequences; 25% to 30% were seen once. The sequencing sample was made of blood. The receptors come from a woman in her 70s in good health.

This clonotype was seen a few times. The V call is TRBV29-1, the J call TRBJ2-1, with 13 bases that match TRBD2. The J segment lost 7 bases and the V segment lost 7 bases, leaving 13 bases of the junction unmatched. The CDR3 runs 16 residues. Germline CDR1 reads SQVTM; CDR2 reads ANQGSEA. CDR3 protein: CSARSHGLAGANEQFF. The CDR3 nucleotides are TGCAGCGCGAGGTCCCATGGACTAGCGGGAGCTAATGAGCAGTTCTTC.

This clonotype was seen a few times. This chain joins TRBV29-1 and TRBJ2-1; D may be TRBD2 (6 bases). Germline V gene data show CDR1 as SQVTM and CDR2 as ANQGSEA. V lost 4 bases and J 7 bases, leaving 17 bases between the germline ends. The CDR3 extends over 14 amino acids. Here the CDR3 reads CSVVRAGWRNEQFF. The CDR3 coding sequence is TGCAGCGTTGTTCGGGCGGGGTGGAGAAATGAGCAGTTCTTC.

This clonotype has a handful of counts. In DNA, the CDR3 is TGTGCCAGCAGCCAAGTACAGAATGAGCAGTTCTTC. It translates to CASSQVQNEQFF. The V call is TRBV3-1, the J call TRBJ2-5; no clear D. The J call may be incorrect, as the DNA end agrees better with TRBJ2-1. The CDR3 spans 12 residues. Germline V gene sequence: CDR1 LGHDT, CDR2 YNNKEL (reference sequence).

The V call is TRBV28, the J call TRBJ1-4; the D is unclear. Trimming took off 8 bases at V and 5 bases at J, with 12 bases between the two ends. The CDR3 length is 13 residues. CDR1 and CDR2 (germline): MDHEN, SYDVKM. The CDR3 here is CASRSVPNEKLFF. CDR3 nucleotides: TGTGCCAGCCGTTCTGTACCAAATGAAAAACTGTTTTTT. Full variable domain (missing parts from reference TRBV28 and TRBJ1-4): DVKVTQSSRYLVKRTGEKVFLECVQDMDHENMFWYRQDPGLGLRLIYFSYDVKMKEKGDIPEGYSVSREKKERFSLILESASTNQTSMYLCASRSVPNEKLFFGSGTQLSVL.

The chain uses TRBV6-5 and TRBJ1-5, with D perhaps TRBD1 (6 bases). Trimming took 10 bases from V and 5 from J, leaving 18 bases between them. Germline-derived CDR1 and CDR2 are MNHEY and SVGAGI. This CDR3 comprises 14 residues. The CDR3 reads CATRGAGNYQPQHF. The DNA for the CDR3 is TGTGCCACCCGGGGGGCAGGAAATTATCAGCCCCAGCATTTT.

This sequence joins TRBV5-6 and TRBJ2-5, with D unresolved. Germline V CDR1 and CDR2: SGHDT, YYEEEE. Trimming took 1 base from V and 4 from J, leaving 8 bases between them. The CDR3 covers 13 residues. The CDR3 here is CASSLLFRETQYF. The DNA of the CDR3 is TGTGCCAGCAGCTTGCTTTTTCGAGAGACCCAGTACTTC.

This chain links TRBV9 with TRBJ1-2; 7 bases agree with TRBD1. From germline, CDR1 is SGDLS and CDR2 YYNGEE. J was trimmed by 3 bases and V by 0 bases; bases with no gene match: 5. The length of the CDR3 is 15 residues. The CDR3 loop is CASSVGGGQHYGYTF. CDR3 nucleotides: TGTGCCAGCAGCGTAGGCGGGGGACAGCACTATGGCTACACCTTC.

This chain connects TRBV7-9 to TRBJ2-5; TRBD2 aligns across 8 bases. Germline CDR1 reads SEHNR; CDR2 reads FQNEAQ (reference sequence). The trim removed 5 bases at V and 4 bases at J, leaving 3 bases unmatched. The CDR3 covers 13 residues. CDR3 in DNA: TGTGCCAGCAGCCCGGGGGGGCCAGAGACCCAGTACTTC. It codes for CASSPGGPETQYF.